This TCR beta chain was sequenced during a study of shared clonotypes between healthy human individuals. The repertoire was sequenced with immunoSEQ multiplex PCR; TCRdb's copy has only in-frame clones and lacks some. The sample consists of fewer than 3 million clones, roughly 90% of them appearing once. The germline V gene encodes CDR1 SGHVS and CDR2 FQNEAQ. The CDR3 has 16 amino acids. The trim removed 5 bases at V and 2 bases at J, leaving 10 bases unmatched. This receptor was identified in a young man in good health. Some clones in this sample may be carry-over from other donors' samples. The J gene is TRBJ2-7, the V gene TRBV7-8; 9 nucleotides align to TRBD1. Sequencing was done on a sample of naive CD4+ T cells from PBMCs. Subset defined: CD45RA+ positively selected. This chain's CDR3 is CASSPRTGATAYEQYF. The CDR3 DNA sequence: TGTGCCAGCAGCCCAAGGACAGGGGCGACCGCCTACGAGCAGTACTTC.